Sequencing of this T cell receptor (beta chain) was carried out in a study of cytomegalovirus exposure and HLA in healthy donors. This clone was found once. Its specificity is not known. The study ran its PCR with 60 Vbeta and 13 Jbeta primers. Generated by immunoSEQ multiplex PCR, the TCRdb table keeps only in-frame clones and is missing some. Counted here are fewer than 200,000 clones, about 85% occurring once; the ten biggest clones make up roughly 4.8%. Study outcomes and limitations: CMV serostatus was the sole immune exposure information available. TCR beta sequences reportedly predicted most subjects' HLA-A and HLA-B alleles accurately. Later analysis associated a missense DCLRE1C variant with TCR beta V- and J-gene trimming.

The donors gave bone marrow, and they were healthy. The germline gives CDR1 SGHRS, CDR2 YFSETQ. The CDR3 extends over 14 amino acids. The ends lost 5 bases at V and 5 bases at J; junction bases unmatched: 8. This receptor was taken from a woman in her forties or fifties in good health and CMV-seropositive. V and J are TRBV5-1 and TRBJ2-7; TRBD1 agrees at 9 bases. The sample consisted of PBMCs. The CDR3 coding sequence is TGCGCCAGCAGGTTACAGGGGGCGATAAACGAGCAGTACTTC. Its translation: CASRLQGAINEQYF.